This entry is about one T cell receptor beta chain. The antigen remains undetermined. PCR primers comprised 60 Vbeta and 13 Jbeta primers. The assay was immunoSEQ multiplex PCR, and TCRdb's table has in-frame clones only and misses some. Here the sample spans about 230,000 clones, roughly 90% being singletons. The data were obtained in a study of cytomegalovirus exposure and HLA in healthy donors. Points from the study as a whole: Confirmation in vitro established that three CMV-associated chains were specific for CMV antigens. Sequencing likely caused a cluster of highly shared sequence variants.

The CDR3 is 15 amino acids. The J segment lost 4 bases and the V segment lost 7 bases, leaving 9 bases of the junction unmatched. In germline, CDR1 is SGHRS, CDR2 YFSETQ. This clonotype originated in a woman younger than 30 in good health and CMV-seronegative. The sequenced material came from PBMCs. The rearrangement uses TRBV5-1 and TRBJ2-2, with 8 bases lining up with TRBD2. The CDR3 DNA is TGCGCCAGCTGCCGGGAGGGGACATTCACCGGGGAGCTGTTTTTT. It specifies CASCREGTFTGELFF.